The TCR beta chain described here comes from a study of T cell repertoires in cytomegalovirus infection. The CDR3 has 15 residues. V was clipped by 0 bases and J by 4 bases, with 12 bases between them. Germline-derived CDR1 and CDR2 are SEHNR and FQNEAQ (reference sequence). TCRdb used MiXCR to reprocess the reads, holding one entry per CDR3 protein. Found here are about 500,000 distinct CDR3 sequences, more than 30% of them singletons; the top ten hold roughly 17%. This clonotype was observed many times. Its antigen is still unknown. This chain connects TRBV7-9 to TRBJ1-1; possibly TRBD1 for D (6 bases). This TCR was recovered from a human donor in good health (CMV status not recorded). Some clones in this sample may be carry-over from other donors' samples. Sequenced here: cultured PBMCs, sampled from culture after CMV antigen stimulation. The DNA of the CDR3 is TGTGCCAGCAGCTTAGCGTCTGGGGGCAGCACTGAAGCTTTCTTT. Translation: CASSLASGGSTEAFF.